This T cell receptor beta chain came from a study of siplizumab effects on memory and regulatory T cells. Each sample contributed some 96,000 TCR templates to the assay. TCRdb's table, derived via immunoSEQ multiplex PCR, lists solely in-frame clones and lacks some. This sample carries roughly 100,000 clones, roughly 92% of them seen once, and the ten largest clones take roughly 0.62%. The CDR3 spans 11 residues. V shed 8 bases and J 10 bases; nucleotides not matched to a gene: 6. The germline CDR1 and CDR2 sequences are SGHTA and FQGTGA. The source is a human donor in good health. The chain combines TRBV7-3 with TRBJ2-5; 8 nucleotides align to TRBD1. The sample comprised Tregs sorted from blood. The CDR3 DNA reads TGTGCCAGCGGAGACAGGGGAATCCAGTACTTC. This sequence encodes CASGDRGIQYF.